The 22 T cell receptor beta chains reported below all come from one sample, sequenced in a study of radiation and T cells in renal cell carcinoma. This table comes from immunoSEQ multiplex PCR, and its TCRdb copy is limited to in-frame clones, with some not included. The sample carries 100,000 to 150,000 clones, 81% recorded once. Time point here: blood 2 weeks post-SBRT. Treatment denoted: 15 Gy SBRT to primary tumor, nephrectomy 4 weeks later. This sample comprised blood, obtained from a patient whose treatment included radiotherapy and nephrectomy. The receptor source for this set is a man between 50 and 59 years old with renal cell carcinoma.

The chain uses TRBV5-5 and TRBJ1-5, with TRBD1 matching 9 bases. Germline V gene sequence: CDR1 SGHKS, CDR2 YYEKEE (reference sequence). This CDR3 has 17 amino acids. Losses at the gene ends were 4 bases for V and 0 bases for J; bases not matched to a gene: 8. CDR3 sequence (DNA): TGTGCCAGCAGCGTCGGGACAGGGTTCATTAGCAATCAGCCCCAGCATTTT. Amino acid sequence: CASSVGTGFISNQPQHF.

The V call is TRBV2, the J call TRBJ2-1, with 7 bases identical to TRBD2. The V and J ends lost 7 bases and 7 bases, in that order; junction bases with no gene match: 10. CDR1 and CDR2 (germline): SNHLY, FYNNEI. This CDR3 contains 14 residues. CDR3 residues: CASTSGVLVNEQFF. The CDR3 nucleotides are TGTGCCAGCACAAGCGGGGTCTTAGTGAATGAGCAGTTCTTC.

The chain employs TRBV9 and TRBJ2-1; 10 bases line up with TRBD2. With 4 bases clipped from V and 4 bases from J, the junction kept 5 bases outside the gene matches. Germline CDR1 reads SGDLS; CDR2 reads YYNGEE. The CDR3 extends over 15 amino acids. CDR3 residues: CASSPLAGAYNEQFF. CDR3 DNA sequence: TGTGCCAGCAGCCCTCTAGCGGGAGCTTACAATGAGCAGTTCTTC. Based on the CDR3 plus reference TRBV9 and TRBJ2-1, the full variable domain is DSGVTQTPKHLITATGQRVTLRCSPRSGDLSVYWYQQSLDQGLQFLIQYYNGEERAKGNILERFSAQQFPDLHSELNLSSLELGDSALYFCASSPLAGAYNEQFFGPGTRLTVL.

This chain links TRBV5-1 with TRBJ1-2; 10 nucleotides line up with TRBD1. Germline assignment: CDR1 SGHRS and CDR2 YFSETQ. Trimming removed 2 bases from V and 3 bases from J; junction bases left unmatched: 4. This CDR3 is built from 15 residues. The CDR3 DNA reads TGCGCCAGCAGCTTAGGTGGGACAGGGGACTATGGCTACACCTTC. Protein product: CASSLGGTGDYGYTF.

J is TRBJ2-3 and V is TRBV4-1, with 11 bases aligning to TRBD2. Germline assignment: CDR1 MGHRA and CDR2 YSYEKL. The CDR3 is made up of 15 amino acids. Trimming removed 5 bases from V and 2 bases from J; junction bases left unmatched: 3. The CDR3 sequence: CASSKGLADTDTQYF. In DNA form, the CDR3 reads TGCGCCAGCAGCAAGGGACTAGCGGACACAGATACGCAGTATTTT.

This chain connects TRBV5-1 to TRBJ2-7; a weak D match, TRBD1 (6 bases). This CDR3 is 13 amino acids long. Germline CDR1 and CDR2: SGHRS and YFSETQ. The V end lost 4 bases, the J end lost 2 bases, and 10 bases lay between the germline ends. The CDR3 is CASSPTGTYEQYF. The CDR3 coding sequence is TGCGCCAGCAGCCCGACAGGAACCTACGAGCAGTACTTC.

The chain is built from TRBV28 and TRBJ2-2; 7 nucleotides line up with TRBD1. There are 17 residues in the CDR3. The junction had 6 bases not matched to a gene; V was cut back by 1 base and J by 1 base. CDR1 is MDHEN and CDR2 is SYDVKM in the germline V gene. The CDR3 sequence: CASSLFRDRMNTGELFF. The CDR3 nucleotides read TGTGCCAGCAGTTTATTCCGGGACAGAATGAACACCGGGGAGCTGTTTTTT. Looking up the rest from reference TRBV28 and TRBJ2-2 gives the full variable domain: DVKVTQSSRYLVKRTGEKVFLECVQDMDHENMFWYRQDPGLGLRLIYFSYDVKMKEKGDIPEGYSVSREKKERFSLILESASTNQTSMYLCASSLFRDRMNTGELFFGEGSRLTVL.

CDR3 DNA sequence: TGTGCCAGCAGCCAACCAAACACACAGGGTGATGAGCAGTTCTTC. This codes for CASSQPNTQGDEQFF. This sequence joins TRBV4-2 and TRBJ2-1; tentative D call: TRBD1 (6 bases). Germline V gene sequence: CDR1 LGHNA, CDR2 YNFKEQ. This CDR3 has 15 residues. With 2 bases removed from V and 8 bases from J, the gap between germline ends came to 16 bases.

The chain's CDR3 is CASSPLTGENEKLFF. In DNA, the CDR3 is TGTGCCAGCTCACCCCTAACAGGCGAAAATGAAAAACTGTTTTTT. The chain uses TRBV18 and TRBJ1-4; weak D call: TRBD1 (5 bases). There are 15 residues in the CDR3. The V gene lost 3 bases and the J gene lost 5 bases, with 13 bases spanning the gap. CDR1 KGHSH and CDR2 LQKENI come from the germline V gene.

J is TRBJ1-2 and V is TRBV5-1; 9 nucleotides line up with TRBD1. The CDR3 length is 14 residues. Looked up from germline, CDR1 is SGHRS and CDR2 is YFSETQ. V shed 4 bases, J shed 6 bases, and the junction held 7 bases outside the gene matches. The CDR3 DNA reads TGCGCCAGCAGCGCAAGCGGGACAGGGAATGGCTACACCTTC. Translating gives CASSASGTGNGYTF. Based on the CDR3 plus reference TRBV5-1 and TRBJ1-2, the full variable domain is KAGVTQTPRYLIKTRGQQVTLSCSPISGHRSVSWYQQTPGQGLQFLFEYFSETQRNKGNFPGRFSGRQFSNSRSEMNVSTLELGDSALYLCASSASGTGNGYTFGSGTRLTVV.

The chain links TRBV19 to TRBJ1-2; D call uncertain. Germline-derived CDR1 and CDR2 are LNHDA and SQIVND (reference sequence). The CDR3 is 14 residues long. The V gene lost 3 bases and the J gene lost 2 bases, with 10 bases spanning the gap. CDR3 DNA: TGTGCCAGTAGTATCCCGGGTCTCAACTATGGCTACACCTTC. Its protein product is CASSIPGLNYGYTF.

The chain is built from TRBV7-9 and TRBJ2-7; D not certain. Trimming removed 5 bases at V and 2 bases at J, with 7 bases between. Germline CDR1 and CDR2: SEHNR and FQNEAQ (reference sequence). CDR3 length equals 12 residues. This CDR3 is CASSLPTYEQYF. The CDR3 DNA sequence: TGTGCCAGCAGCCTACCAACCTACGAGCAGTACTTC. Looking up the rest from reference TRBV7-9 and TRBJ2-7 gives the full variable domain: DTGVSQNPRHKITKRGQNVTFRCDPISEHNRLYWYRQTLGQGPEFLTYFQNEAQLEKSRLLSDRFSAERPKGSFSTLEIQRTEQGDSAMYLCASSLPTYEQYFGPGTRLTVT.

V and J are TRBV27 and TRBJ2-6, with TRBD2 as a possible D gene (6 bases). CDR3 length: 15 amino acids. The germline CDR1 and CDR2 sequences are MNHEY and SMNVEV (reference sequence). The V end was cut by 5 bases, the J end by 2 bases, with 10 bases between. For the CDR3, the DNA is TGTGCCAGCAGTATCACTAGCCCTGGGGCCAACGTCCTGACTTTC. Protein product: CASSITSPGANVLTF.

This clone was detected once. This chain connects TRBV4-2 to TRBJ2-4; 10 nucleotides line up with TRBD1. The CDR3 is 15 residues long. Germline loops: CDR1 LGHNA, CDR2 YNFKEQ. The junction had 10 bases not matched to a gene; V was cut back by 1 base and J by 13 bases. In DNA form, the CDR3 reads TGTGCCAGCAGCCAAGTGGTGACAGGGGGCTCGGGGCAGTACTTC. This codes for CASSQVVTGGSGQYF.

The V call is TRBV15, the J call TRBJ1-2; D uncertain. V was trimmed by 0 bases and J by 2 bases, leaving 13 bases between them. The CDR3 consists of 16 residues. CDR1 and CDR2 (germline): LNHNV, YYDKDF (reference sequence). The CDR3 is CATSRDRVGANYGYTF. DNA for the CDR3: TGTGCCACCAGCAGAGATCGGGTAGGCGCAAACTATGGCTACACCTTC.

V gene TRBV4-3 combines with J gene TRBJ2-7; D remains ambiguous. The V and J ends lost 0 bases and 6 bases respectively, with 12 bases between them. The CDR3 runs to 14 residues. Germline loops: CDR1 LGHNA, CDR2 YSLEER. The CDR3 region has the DNA TGCGCCAGCAGCCAAGACATCGATCGCGGCGAGCAGTACTTC. Encoded protein: CASSQDIDRGEQYF.

In this sample, this clone turned up once. V is TRBV19 and J is TRBJ2-1; 7 nucleotides agree with TRBD2. Germline CDR1 is LNHDA and CDR2 is SQIVND (reference sequence). J was trimmed by 0 bases and V by 0 bases; bases with no gene match: 2. This CDR3 region has 16 residues. The CDR3 spells CASSIDSGNSYNEQFF. DNA for the CDR3: TGTGCCAGTAGTATAGACAGCGGGAACTCCTACAATGAGCAGTTCTTC.

J is TRBJ2-3 and V is TRBV9; TRBD2 matches 10 bases. With 2 bases clipped from V and 0 bases from J, the junction kept 0 bases outside the gene matches. CDR3 length: 15 residues. Germline V gene data show CDR1 as SGDLS and CDR2 as YYNGEE. The DNA of the CDR3 is TGTGCCAGCAGCGTGACTAGCGGGAGCACAGATACGCAGTATTTT. Amino acid sequence: CASSVTSGSTDTQYF.

This clone has a single count. This chain uses TRBV7-9 with TRBJ2-1; D not certain. The V end was cut by 4 bases, the J end by 3 bases, with 13 bases between. The germline gives CDR1 SEHNR, CDR2 FQNEAQ (reference sequence). The CDR3 contains 15 residues. CDR3 residues: CASSSPDRFYNEQFF. In DNA, the CDR3 is TGTGCCAGCAGCTCCCCGGACCGGTTCTACAATGAGCAGTTCTTC.

This clone was recorded a few times. The chain employs TRBV28 and TRBJ1-1; D may be TRBD1 (6 bases). The CDR3 is 15 amino acids. Germline lookup yields CDR1 MDHEN and CDR2 SYDVKM. Trimming pared 2 bases from V and 6 bases from J, leaving 16 bases between. In nucleotides, the CDR3 is TGTGCCAGCAGTTTAGGCGGAGGGGGAGGAGCTGAAGCTTTCTTT. Its translation is CASSLGGGGGAEAFF. The whole variable domain, remainder taken from reference TRBV28 and TRBJ1-1, is DVKVTQSSRYLVKRTGEKVFLECVQDMDHENMFWYRQDPGLGLRLIYFSYDVKMKEKGDIPEGYSVSREKKERFSLILESASTNQTSMYLCASSLGGGGGAEAFFGQGTRLTVV.

The rearrangement uses TRBV16 and TRBJ1-4, with TRBD1 identical over 8 bases. V shed 4 bases and J 6 bases; nucleotides not matched to a gene: 1. This CDR3 is built from 13 residues. Germline assignment: CDR1 KGHSY and CDR2 FQNENV. The CDR3 DNA reads TGTGCCAGCAGCCCGGGACAGGATGAAAAACTGTTTTTT. It yields the protein CASSPGQDEKLFF.

The CDR3, as DNA: TGTGCCAGCAGCTTGGGACCGCGACAGGAGGGTCGAGAGACCCAGTACTTC. Its protein is CASSLGPRQEGRETQYF. This chain uses TRBV5-6 with TRBJ2-5; the D call may be TRBD1 or TRBD2 (6 bases each). V was clipped by 0 bases and J by 4 bases, with 19 bases between them. CDR3 size: 17 residues. Germline CDR1 SGHDT, CDR2 YYEEEE. The variable domain in full, completed from reference TRBV5-6 and TRBJ2-5, reads DAGVTQSPTHLIKTRGQQVTLRCSPKSGHDTVSWYQQALGQGPQFIFQYYEEEERQRGNFPDRFSGHQFPNYSSELNVNALLLGDSALYLCASSLGPRQEGRETQYFGPGTRLLVL.